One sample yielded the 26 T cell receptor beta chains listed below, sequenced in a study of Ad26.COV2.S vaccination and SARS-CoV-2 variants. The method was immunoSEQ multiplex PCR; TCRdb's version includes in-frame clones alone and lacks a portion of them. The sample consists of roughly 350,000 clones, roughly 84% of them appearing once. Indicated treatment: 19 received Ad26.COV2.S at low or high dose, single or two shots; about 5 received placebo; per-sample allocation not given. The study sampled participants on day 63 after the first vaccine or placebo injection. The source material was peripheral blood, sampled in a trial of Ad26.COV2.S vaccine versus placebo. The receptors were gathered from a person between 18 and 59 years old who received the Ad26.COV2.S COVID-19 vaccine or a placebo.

The CDR3 here is CASSQPRAAGREQFF. CDR3 nucleotide sequence: TGTGCCAGCAGCCAACCGAGAGCGGCGGGGCGTGAGCAGTTCTTC. This chain connects TRBV4-2 to TRBJ2-1, with D perhaps matching TRBD2 (6 bases). The CDR3 covers 15 residues. Trimming stripped 2 bases from V and 9 bases from J, with 17 bases between. Germline-derived CDR1 and CDR2 are LGHNA and YNFKEQ.

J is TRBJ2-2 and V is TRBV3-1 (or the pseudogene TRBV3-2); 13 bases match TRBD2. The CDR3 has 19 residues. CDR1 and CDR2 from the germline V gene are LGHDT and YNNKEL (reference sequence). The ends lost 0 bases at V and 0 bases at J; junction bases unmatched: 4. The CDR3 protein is CASSQDVGLAGTNTGELFF. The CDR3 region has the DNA TGTGCCAGCAGCCAAGATGTGGGACTAGCGGGGACGAACACCGGGGAGCTGTTTTTT.

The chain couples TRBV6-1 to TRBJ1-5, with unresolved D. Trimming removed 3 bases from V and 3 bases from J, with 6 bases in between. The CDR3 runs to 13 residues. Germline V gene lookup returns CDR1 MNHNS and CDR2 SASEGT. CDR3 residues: CASSDRYNQPQHF. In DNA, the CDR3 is TGTGCCAGCAGTGATCGGTACAATCAGCCCCAGCATTTT.

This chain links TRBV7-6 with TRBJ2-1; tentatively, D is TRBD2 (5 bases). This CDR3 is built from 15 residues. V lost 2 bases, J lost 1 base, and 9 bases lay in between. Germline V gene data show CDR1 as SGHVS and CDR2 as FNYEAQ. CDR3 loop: CASSLIRGSYNEQFF. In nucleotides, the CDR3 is TGTGCCAGCAGCTTAATTCGGGGATCCTACAATGAGCAGTTCTTC.

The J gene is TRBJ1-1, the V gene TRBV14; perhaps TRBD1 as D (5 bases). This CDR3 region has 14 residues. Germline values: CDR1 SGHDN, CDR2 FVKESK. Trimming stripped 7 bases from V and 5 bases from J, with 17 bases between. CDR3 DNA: TGTGCCAGCAAAGGCGAGGGGCTTAGGACTGAAGCTTTCTTT. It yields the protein CASKGEGLRTEAFF.

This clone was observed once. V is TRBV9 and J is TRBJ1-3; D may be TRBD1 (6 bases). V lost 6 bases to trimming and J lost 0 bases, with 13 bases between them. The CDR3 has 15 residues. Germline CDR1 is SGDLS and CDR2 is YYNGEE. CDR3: CASTQGFYSGNTIYF. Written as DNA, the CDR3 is TGTGCCAGCACCCAGGGGTTTTACTCTGGAAACACCATATATTTT.

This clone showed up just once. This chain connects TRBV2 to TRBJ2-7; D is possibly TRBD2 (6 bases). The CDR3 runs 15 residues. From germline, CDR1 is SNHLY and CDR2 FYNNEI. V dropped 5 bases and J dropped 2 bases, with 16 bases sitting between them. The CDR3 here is CASSHRRGPPYEQYF. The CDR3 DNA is TGTGCCAGCAGTCACAGGCGGGGCCCCCCCTACGAGCAGTACTTC.

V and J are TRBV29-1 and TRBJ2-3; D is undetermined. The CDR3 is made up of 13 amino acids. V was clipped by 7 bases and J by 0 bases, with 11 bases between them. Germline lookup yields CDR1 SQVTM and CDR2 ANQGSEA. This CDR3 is CSASTESTDTQYF. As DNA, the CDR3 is TGCAGCGCTTCGACGGAAAGCACAGATACGCAGTATTTT.

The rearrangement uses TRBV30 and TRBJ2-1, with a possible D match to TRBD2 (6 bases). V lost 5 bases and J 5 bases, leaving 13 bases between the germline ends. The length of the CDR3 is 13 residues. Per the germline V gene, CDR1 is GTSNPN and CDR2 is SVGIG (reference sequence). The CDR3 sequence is CAWASGGDNEQFF. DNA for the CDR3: TGTGCCTGGGCCTCCGGGGGTGACAATGAGCAGTTCTTC.

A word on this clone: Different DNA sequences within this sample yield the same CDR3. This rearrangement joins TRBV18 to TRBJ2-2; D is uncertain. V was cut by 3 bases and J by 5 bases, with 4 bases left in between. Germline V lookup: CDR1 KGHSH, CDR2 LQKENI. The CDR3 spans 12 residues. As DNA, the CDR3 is TGTGCCAGCTCACCTCGAACCGGGGAGCTGTTTTTT. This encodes CASSPRTGELFF.

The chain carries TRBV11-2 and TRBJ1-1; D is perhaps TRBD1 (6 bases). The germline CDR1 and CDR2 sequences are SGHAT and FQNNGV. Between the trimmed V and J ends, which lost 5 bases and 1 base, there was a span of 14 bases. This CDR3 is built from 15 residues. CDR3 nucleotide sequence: TGTGCCAGCAGCCCGTGGGGGGCTGCGAACACTGAAGCTTTCTTT. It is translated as CASSPWGAANTEAFF. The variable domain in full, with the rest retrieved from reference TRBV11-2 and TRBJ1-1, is EAGVAQSPRYKIIEKRQSVAFWCNPISGHATLYWYQQILGQGPKLLIQFQNNGVVDDSQLPKDRFSAERLKGVDSTLKIQPAKLEDSAVYLCASSPWGAANTEAFFGQGTRLTVV.

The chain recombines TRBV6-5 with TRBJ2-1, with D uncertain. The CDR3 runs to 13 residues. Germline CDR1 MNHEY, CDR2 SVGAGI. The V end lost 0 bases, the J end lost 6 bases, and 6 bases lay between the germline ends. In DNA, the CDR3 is TGTGCCAGCAGTTACTCGGGCCTCAATGAGCAGTTCTTC. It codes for CASSYSGLNEQFF.

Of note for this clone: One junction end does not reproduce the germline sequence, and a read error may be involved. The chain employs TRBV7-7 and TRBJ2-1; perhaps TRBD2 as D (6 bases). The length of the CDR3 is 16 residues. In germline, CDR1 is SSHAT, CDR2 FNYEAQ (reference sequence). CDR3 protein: CASSLEAGSSYNEQFF. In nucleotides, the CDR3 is TGTGCTAGCAGCTTAGAGGCGGGAAGCTCCTACAATGAGCAGTTCTTC. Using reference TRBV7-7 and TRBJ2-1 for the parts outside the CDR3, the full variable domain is GAGVSQSPRYKVTKRGQDVTLRCDPISSHATLYWYQQALGQGPEFLTYFNYEAQPDKSGLPSDRFSAERPEGSISTLTIQRTEQRDSAMYRCASSLEAGSSYNEQFFGPGTRLTVL.

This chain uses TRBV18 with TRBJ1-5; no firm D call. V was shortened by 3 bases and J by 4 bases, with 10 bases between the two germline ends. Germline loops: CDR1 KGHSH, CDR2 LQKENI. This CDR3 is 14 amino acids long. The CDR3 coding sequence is TGTGCCAGCTCACCTCTCGGGGAAAATCAGCCCCAGCATTTT. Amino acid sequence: CASSPLGENQPQHF. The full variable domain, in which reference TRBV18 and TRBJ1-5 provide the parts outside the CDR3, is NAGVMQNPRHLVRRRGQEARLRCSPMKGHSHVYWYRQLPEEGLKFMVYLQKENIIDESGMPKERFSAEFPKEGPSILRIQQVVRGDSAAYFCASSPLGENQPQHFGDGTRLSIL.

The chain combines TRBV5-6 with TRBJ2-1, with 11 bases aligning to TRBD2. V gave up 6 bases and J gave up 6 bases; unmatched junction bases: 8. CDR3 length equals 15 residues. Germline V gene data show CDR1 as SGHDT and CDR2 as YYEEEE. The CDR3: CASNDLSGGANEQFF. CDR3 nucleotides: TGTGCCAGCAACGACCTTAGCGGGGGGGCCAATGAGCAGTTCTTC.

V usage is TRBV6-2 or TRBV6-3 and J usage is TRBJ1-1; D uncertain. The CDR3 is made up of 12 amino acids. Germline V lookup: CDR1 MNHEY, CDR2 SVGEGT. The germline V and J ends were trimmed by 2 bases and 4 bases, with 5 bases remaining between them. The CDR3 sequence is CASSYGPTEAFF. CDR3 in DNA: TGTGCCAGCAGTTACGGTCCCACTGAAGCTTTCTTT.

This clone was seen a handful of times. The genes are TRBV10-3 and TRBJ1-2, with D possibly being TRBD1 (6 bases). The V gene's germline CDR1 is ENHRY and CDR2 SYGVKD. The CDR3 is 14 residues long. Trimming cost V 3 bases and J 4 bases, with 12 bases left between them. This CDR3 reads CAISDPRGAYGYTF. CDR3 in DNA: TGTGCCATCAGTGACCCCAGGGGTGCCTATGGCTACACCTTC.

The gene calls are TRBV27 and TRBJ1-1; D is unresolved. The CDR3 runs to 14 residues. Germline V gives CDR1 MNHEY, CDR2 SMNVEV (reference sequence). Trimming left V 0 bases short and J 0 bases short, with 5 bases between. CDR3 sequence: CASSLSAVNTEAFF. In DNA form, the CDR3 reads TGTGCCAGCAGTTTATCCGCGGTGAACACTGAAGCTTTCTTT.

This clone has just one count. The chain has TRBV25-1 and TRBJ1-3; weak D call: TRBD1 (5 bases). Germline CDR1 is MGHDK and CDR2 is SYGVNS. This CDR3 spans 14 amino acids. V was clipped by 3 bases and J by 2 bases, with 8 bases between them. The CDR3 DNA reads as TGTGCCAGCAGTGATGGGGCTCCTGGAAACACCATATATTTT. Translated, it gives CASSDGAPGNTIYF. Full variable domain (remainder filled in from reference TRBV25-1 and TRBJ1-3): EADIYQTPRYLVIGTGKKITLECSQTMGHDKMYWYQQDPGMELHLIHYSYGVNSTEKGDLSSESTVSRIRTEHFPLTLESARPSHTSQYLCASSDGAPGNTIYFGEGSWLTVV.

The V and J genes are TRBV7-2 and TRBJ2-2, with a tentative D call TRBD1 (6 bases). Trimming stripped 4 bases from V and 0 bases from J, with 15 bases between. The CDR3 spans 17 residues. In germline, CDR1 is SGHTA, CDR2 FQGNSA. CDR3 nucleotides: TGTGCCAGCAGCTATTCCTTGGGGGCTACGAACACCGGGGAGCTGTTTTTT. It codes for CASSYSLGATNTGELFF.

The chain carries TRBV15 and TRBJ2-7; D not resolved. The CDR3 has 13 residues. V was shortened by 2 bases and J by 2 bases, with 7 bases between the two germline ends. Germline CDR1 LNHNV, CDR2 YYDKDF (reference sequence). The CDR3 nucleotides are TGTGCCACCAGCAGACCAACGGCCTACGAGCAGTACTTC. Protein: CATSRPTAYEQYF.

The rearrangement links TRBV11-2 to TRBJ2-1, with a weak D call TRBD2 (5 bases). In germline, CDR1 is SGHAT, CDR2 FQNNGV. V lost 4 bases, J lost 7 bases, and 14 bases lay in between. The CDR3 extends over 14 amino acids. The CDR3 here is CASSYYRGTNEQFF. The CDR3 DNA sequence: TGTGCCAGCAGCTACTACCGGGGTACAAATGAGCAGTTCTTC.

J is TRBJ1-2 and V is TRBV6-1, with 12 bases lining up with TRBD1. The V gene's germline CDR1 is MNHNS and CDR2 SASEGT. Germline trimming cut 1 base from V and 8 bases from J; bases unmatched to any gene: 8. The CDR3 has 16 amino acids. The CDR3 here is CASSEVPGQGAGGYTF. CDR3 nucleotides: TGTGCCAGCAGTGAAGTACCGGGACAGGGGGCCGGAGGCTACACCTTC.

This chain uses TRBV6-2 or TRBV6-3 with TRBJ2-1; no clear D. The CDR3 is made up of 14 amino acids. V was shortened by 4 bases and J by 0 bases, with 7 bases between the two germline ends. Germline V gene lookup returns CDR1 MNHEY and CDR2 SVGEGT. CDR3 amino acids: CASSSTSSYNEQFF. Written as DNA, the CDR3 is TGTGCCAGCAGTTCTACAAGCTCCTACAATGAGCAGTTCTTC.

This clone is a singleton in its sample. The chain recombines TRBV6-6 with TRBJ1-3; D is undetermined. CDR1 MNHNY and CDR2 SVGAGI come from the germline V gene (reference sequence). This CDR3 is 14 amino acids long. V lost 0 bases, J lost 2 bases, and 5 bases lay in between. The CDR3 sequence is CASSYSWAGNTIYF. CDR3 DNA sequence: TGTGCCAGCAGTTACTCGTGGGCTGGAAACACCATATATTTT.

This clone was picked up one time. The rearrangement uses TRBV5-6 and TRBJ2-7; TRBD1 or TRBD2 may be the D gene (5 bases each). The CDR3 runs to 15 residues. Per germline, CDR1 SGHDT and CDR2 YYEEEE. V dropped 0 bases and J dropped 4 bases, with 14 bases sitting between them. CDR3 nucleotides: TGTGCCAGCAGCTTGGTGGGGACGGCTAAATACGAGCAGTACTTC. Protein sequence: CASSLVGTAKYEQYF.